Each of the 20 T cell receptor beta chains below was sequenced from the same sample in a study of CD8 T cells in ankylosing spondylitis. TCRdb redid the calling of the 5' RACE reads with MiXCR, one entry per CDR3 protein. The repertoire has around 150,000 distinct CDR3 sequences, 7% to 8% of them found once; the top ten carry over 10%. What was sequenced was blood, either unsorted or a sorted T cell fraction (not recorded which). The receptor source for this set is a female donor with ankylosing spondylitis or in good health (not recorded which).

This clonotype was counted ten times or more. The chain employs TRBV6-1 and TRBJ1-1, with D hard to call. V was clipped by 6 bases and J by 4 bases, with 6 bases between them. CDR3 length: 11 residues. In germline, CDR1 is MNHNS, CDR2 SASEGT. The DNA for the CDR3 is TGTGCCAGCAGGGACGGCACTGAAGCTTTCTTT. It yields the protein CASRDGTEAFF.

This clonotype occurred many times. The rearrangement joins TRBV24-1 to TRBJ2-2; the D is unclear. With 11 bases removed from V and 0 bases from J, the gap between germline ends came to 6 bases. Germline CDR1 and CDR2: KGHDR and SFDVKD. This CDR3 is 12 amino acids long. The CDR3 DNA follows: TGTGCCATCGGACCGAACACCGGGGAGCTGTTTTTT. This encodes CAIGPNTGELFF.

Regarding this clonotype: This could be a read error, since a much larger clone is one nucleotide away. The chain is built from TRBV7-2 and TRBJ1-3, with D perhaps matching TRBD1 (5 bases). The CDR3 length is 14 residues. The germline CDR1 and CDR2 sequences are SGHTA and FQGNSA. CDR3 loop: CAGSSGVSGNTIYF. The CDR3 DNA sequence: TGTGCCGGCAGCTCGGGGGTCTCTGGAAACACCATATATTTT.

The sample holds many counts of this clonotype. The V gene is TRBV19, the J gene TRBJ1-6; no firm D call. V shed 3 bases and J shed 6 bases, with 12 bases lying between them. The CDR3 has 15 residues. Germline loops: CDR1 LNHDA, CDR2 SQIVND (reference sequence). CDR3 coding DNA: TGTGCCAGTAGTATCACACCAGCTCTTAATTCACCCCTCCACTTT. This sequence encodes CASSITPALNSPLHF. Filled out from reference TRBV19 and TRBJ1-6, the complete variable domain reads DGGITQSPKYLFRKEGQNVTLSCEQNLNHDAMYWYRQDPGQGLRLIYYSQIVNDFQKGDIAEGYSVSREKKESFPLTVTSAQKNPTAFYLCASSITPALNSPLHFGNGTRLTVT.

This clonotype was recorded many times. The chain uses TRBV24-1 and TRBJ2-3; D gene ambiguous. Trimming took off 4 bases at V and 6 bases at J, with 7 bases between the two ends. Germline CDR1 is KGHDR and CDR2 is SFDVKD. The CDR3 loop spans 12 amino acids. In nucleotides, the CDR3 is TGTGCCACCAGTGAGAATATGGATACGCAGTATTTT. Its translation: CATSENMDTQYF.

The CDR3: CASSFSRTYEQYF. The CDR3 DNA is TGTGCCAGCAGTTTTAGTAGGACCTACGAGCAGTACTTC. This chain uses TRBV28 with TRBJ2-7, with D unresolved. V lost 3 bases to trimming and J lost 2 bases, with 8 bases between them. The CDR3 spans 13 residues. The germline CDR1 and CDR2 sequences are MDHEN and SYDVKM. Full variable domain (outside the CDR3, taken from reference TRBV28 and TRBJ2-7): DVKVTQSSRYLVKRTGEKVFLECVQDMDHENMFWYRQDPGLGLRLIYFSYDVKMKEKGDIPEGYSVSREKKERFSLILESASTNQTSMYLCASSFSRTYEQYFGPGTRLTVT.

The rearrangement joins TRBV18 to TRBJ1-1, with a tentative D call TRBD1 (5 bases). Deletions cut 6 bases from V and 2 bases from J, with 19 bases between. Germline-derived CDR1 and CDR2 are KGHSH and LQKENI. The CDR3 sequence is 16 residues long. This chain's CDR3 is CASSQGPGFFNTEAFF. The CDR3 DNA sequence: TGTGCCAGCTCCCAAGGTCCAGGGTTCTTCAACACTGAAGCTTTCTTT.

This clonotype was seen at least ten times. The chain recombines TRBV5-1 with TRBJ2-1; 10 positions match TRBD1. CDR1 is SGHRS and CDR2 is YFSETQ in the germline V gene. The CDR3 spans 17 residues. The V gene end was trimmed by 3 bases and the J gene end by 1 base; junction bases not matched to a gene: 7. In DNA form, the CDR3 reads TGCGCCAGCAGCTCCAATCCGGGACAGGGGTCCTACAATGAGCAGTTCTTC. Its protein product is CASSSNPGQGSYNEQFF.

This clonotype was seen repeatedly, ten times or more. V is TRBV20-1 and J is TRBJ1-4; TRBD1 matches at 7 bases. The CDR3 is made up of 14 amino acids. The trim removed 3 bases at V and 4 bases at J, leaving 5 bases unmatched. CDR1 and CDR2 (germline): DFQATT, SNEGSKA (reference sequence). This CDR3 is CSARQGVNNEKLFF. CDR3 DNA sequence: TGCAGTGCTAGGCAGGGGGTAAATAATGAAAAACTGTTTTTT.

This clonotype has ten or more counts. The chain recombines TRBV12-3 or TRBV12-4 with TRBJ2-6; 8 nucleotides align to TRBD1. J gave up 12 bases and V 6 bases, and 7 bases lay outside the gene matches. The length of the CDR3 is 13 residues. The CDR3 sequence is CASSRDRSSVLTF. In DNA, the CDR3 is TGTGCCAGCAGCCGGGACAGGTCTAGCGTCCTGACTTTC.

At least ten counts were recorded for this clonotype. This chain joins TRBV4-1 and TRBJ1-6; perhaps TRBD1 as D (5 bases). V was pared by 1 base and J by 7 bases, with 11 bases between. The CDR3 covers 15 residues. Germline CDR1 reads MGHRA; CDR2 reads YSYEKL. The CDR3 region is CASSQVKGKNSPLHF. Written as DNA, the CDR3 is TGCGCCAGCAGCCAAGTTAAGGGGAAGAATTCACCCCTCCACTTT.

This clonotype came up many times. The chain employs TRBV20-1 and TRBJ1-3; tentatively, D is TRBD1 (5 bases). Germline CDR1 reads DFQATT; CDR2 reads SNEGSKA (reference sequence). This CDR3 spans 13 amino acids. Deletions cut 3 bases from V and 4 bases from J, with 10 bases between. CDR3 region: CSARAGSGNTIYF. Written as DNA, the CDR3 is TGCAGTGCTAGGGCAGGGTCAGGAAACACCATATATTTT.

This clonotype was seen repeatedly, ten times or more. This sequence joins TRBV5-1 and TRBJ2-1, with 11 bases fitting TRBD1. CDR3 length equals 16 residues. Germline V gene lookup returns CDR1 SGHRS and CDR2 YFSETQ. Trimming cost V 4 bases and J 3 bases; bases outside gene matches: 6. The CDR3 loop reads CASSRTGTGGYNEQFF. The CDR3, as DNA: TGCGCCAGCAGCCGCACCGGGACAGGGGGCTACAATGAGCAGTTCTTC.

This clonotype was picked up many times. The rearrangement uses TRBV7-3 and TRBJ2-6; D may be TRBD2 (6 bases). There are 17 residues in the CDR3. CDR1 and CDR2 from the germline V gene are SGHTA and FQGTGA. The germline V and J ends were trimmed by 6 bases and 4 bases, with 19 bases remaining between them. The CDR3 loop reads CASRPGLSSDGANVLTF. The CDR3 region has the DNA TGTGCCAGCAGACCGGGACTCTCAAGCGACGGGGCCAACGTCCTGACTTTC.

This clonotype was seen at least ten times. The V call is TRBV12-3 or TRBV12-4, the J call TRBJ2-1; 9 bases line up with TRBD2. V lost 3 bases, J lost 5 bases, and 11 bases stayed unmatched. The CDR3 consists of 17 residues. CDR3 in amino acids: CASSLVAGALGHNEQFF. CDR3 coding DNA: TGTGCCAGCAGTTTGGTAGCGGGGGCCCTAGGCCACAATGAGCAGTTCTTC.

This clonotype was detected ten times or more. The V and J genes are TRBV20-1 and TRBJ2-1; TRBD2 aligns across 12 bases. The CDR3 totals 15 residues. Germline V gives CDR1 DFQATT, CDR2 SNEGSKA (reference sequence). J gave up 9 bases and V 0 bases, and 6 bases lay outside the gene matches. In DNA, the CDR3 is TGCAGTGCTAGAGATCAGACTAGCGGGGGCAGTGAGCAGTTCTTC. This encodes CSARDQTSGGSEQFF.

This clonotype was recorded many times. The J gene is TRBJ1-1, the V gene TRBV7-2; 8 nucleotides line up with TRBD1. Germline assignment: CDR1 SGHTA and CDR2 FQGNSA. Unmatched junction bases numbered 9, after V lost 1 base and J lost 5 bases. The CDR3 is 16 residues long. The chain's CDR3 is CASSLEGGDRRTEAFF. The CDR3 region has the DNA TGTGCCAGCAGCTTAGAAGGAGGGGACAGGAGGACTGAAGCTTTCTTT.

Remarks on this clonotype: Given a much more abundant clone one base away, this may be a read error. This rearrangement joins TRBV5-1 to TRBJ1-2; 8 bases fit TRBD1. This CDR3 is 14 amino acids long. Germline lookup yields CDR1 SGHRS and CDR2 YFSETQ. CDR3 sequence: CASSFAGGDYGFTF. The CDR3 DNA reads as TGCGCCAGCAGCTTTGCAGGGGGCGACTATGGCTTCACCTTC. Based on the CDR3 plus reference TRBV5-1 and TRBJ1-2, the full variable domain is KAGVTQTPRYLIKTRGQQVTLSCSPISGHRSVSWYQQTPGQGLQFLFEYFSETQRNKGNFPGRFSGRQFSNSRSEMNVSTLELGDSALYLCASSFAGGDYGFTFGSGTRLTVV.

This clonotype has a count of ten or more. The chain has TRBV5-1 and TRBJ1-1, with a weak D call TRBD1 (5 bases). Trimming took off 5 bases at V and 1 base at J, with 12 bases between the two ends. The CDR3 spans 14 residues. CDR1 and CDR2 from the germline V gene are SGHRS and YFSETQ. Here the CDR3 reads CASRLRGENTEAFF. Written as DNA, the CDR3 is TGCGCCAGCAGATTGAGGGGAGAGAACACTGAAGCTTTCTTT.

This clonotype has ten or more counts. The chain recombines TRBV9 with TRBJ1-2, with unresolved D. Germline V gene lookup returns CDR1 SGDLS and CDR2 YYNGEE. This CDR3 has 17 amino acids. The V gene lost 6 bases and the J gene lost 0 bases, with 21 bases spanning the gap. Written as DNA, the CDR3 is TGTGCCAGCACCCCGGGCCAGGCCCTGCGAGCTAACTATGGCTACACCTTC. It encodes CASTPGQALRANYGYTF.